This T cell receptor (beta chain) emerged from a study of blood T cell repertoires in COVID-19. Germline loops: CDR1 MNHEY, CDR2 SMNVEV (reference sequence). V was trimmed by 6 bases and J by 1 base, leaving 16 bases between them. The CDR3 contains 16 residues. Libraries were prepared by immunoSEQ multiplex PCR; TCRdb keeps only in-frame clonotypes and omits some of them. The sample yields fewer than 400,000 clones, roughly 88% seen once. Sequenced input: peripheral blood. The chain couples TRBV27 to TRBJ2-1; possibly TRBD2 for D (6 bases). This receptor was identified in a woman in her twenties or thirties with COVID-19, enrolled during active disease. The CDR3 nucleotides are TGTGCCAGCAGCCCCCTCCGGGGGAAGTCCTACAATGAGCAGTTCTTC. It specifies CASSPLRGKSYNEQFF.